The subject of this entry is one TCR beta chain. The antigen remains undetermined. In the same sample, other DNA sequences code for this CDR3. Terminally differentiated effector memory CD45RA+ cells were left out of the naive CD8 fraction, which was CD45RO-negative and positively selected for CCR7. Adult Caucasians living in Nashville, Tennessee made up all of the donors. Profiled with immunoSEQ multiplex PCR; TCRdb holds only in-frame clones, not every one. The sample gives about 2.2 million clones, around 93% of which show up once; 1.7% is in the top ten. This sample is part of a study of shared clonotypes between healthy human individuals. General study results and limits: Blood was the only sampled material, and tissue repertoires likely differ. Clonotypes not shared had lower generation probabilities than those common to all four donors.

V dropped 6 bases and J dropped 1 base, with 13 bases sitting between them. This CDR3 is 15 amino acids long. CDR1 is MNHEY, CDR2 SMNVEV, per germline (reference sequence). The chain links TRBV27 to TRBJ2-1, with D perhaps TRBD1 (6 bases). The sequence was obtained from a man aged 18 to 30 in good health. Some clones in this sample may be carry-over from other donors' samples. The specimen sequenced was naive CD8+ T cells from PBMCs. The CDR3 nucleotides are TGTGCCAGCAGCTTAAGCAGGGGATCCTACAATGAGCAGTTCTTC. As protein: CASSLSRGSYNEQFF.